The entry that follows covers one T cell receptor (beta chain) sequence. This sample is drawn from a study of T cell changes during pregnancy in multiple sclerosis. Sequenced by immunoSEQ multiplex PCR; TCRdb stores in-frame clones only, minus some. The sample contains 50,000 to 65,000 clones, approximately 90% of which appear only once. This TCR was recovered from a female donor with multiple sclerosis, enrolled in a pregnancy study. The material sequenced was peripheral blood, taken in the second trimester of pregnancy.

Here the CDR3 reads CASSWGGPGTEAFF. In DNA, the CDR3 is TGCGCCAGCAGTTGGGGGGGGCCAGGCACTGAAGCTTTCTTT. The chain carries TRBV5-1 and TRBJ1-1, with TRBD1 as a possible D gene (6 bases). V was shortened by 5 bases and J by 4 bases, with 15 bases between the two germline ends. The CDR3 spans 14 residues. The germline V gene has CDR1 SGHRS and CDR2 YFSETQ.